Shown below are 5 T cell receptor beta chains from a single sample sequenced in a study of CD8+ T cells in alopecia areata. RNA extraction and reverse transcription yielded cDNA as sequencing template. Clones were read by immunoSEQ multiplex PCR, and TCRdb kept only the in-frame ones, dropping some. The top ten clones hold approximately 3.3% of a sample with fewer than 150,000 clones, roughly two fifths of them seen once. The specimen was CD4+ T cells sorted from blood. These TCRs come from a human donor with alopecia areata.

A few counts support this clone. The gene calls are TRBV5-6 and TRBJ2-7; TRBD1 aligns across 7 bases. The CDR3 is made up of 13 amino acids. The germline V gene encodes CDR1 SGHDT and CDR2 YYEEEE. The V and J ends lost 4 bases and 5 bases, in that order; junction bases with no gene match: 6. The CDR3: CASSLDRAHEQYF. The CDR3 bases are TGTGCCAGCAGCCTCGACAGGGCCCACGAGCAGTACTTC.

This clone was picked up a small number of times. The chain uses TRBV28 and TRBJ1-1, with 11 bases lining up with TRBD1. Germline V gene lookup returns CDR1 MDHEN and CDR2 SYDVKM. The CDR3 runs 16 residues. Germline trimming cut 7 bases from V and 10 bases from J; bases unmatched to any gene: 17. CDR3 sequence (DNA): TGTGCCAGCACTGCCAGATCGCGGACAGGGGGCGTAGGAGCTTTCTTT. Translating it yields CASTARSRTGGVGAFF.

This clone was seen more than once but under ten times. The CDR3 bases are TGTGCCTGGAGTGTAACCACAGATACGCAGTATTTT. Translated: CAWSVTTDTQYF. The V gene is TRBV30, the J gene TRBJ2-3; D remains unclear. Germline V CDR1 and CDR2: GTSNPN, SVGIG (reference sequence). The CDR3 has 12 amino acids. V dropped 0 bases and J dropped 2 bases, with 3 bases sitting between them.

The genes are TRBV2 and TRBJ1-6; possible D gene TRBD1, 6 bases. This CDR3 region has 13 residues. The V gene lost 6 bases and the J gene lost 7 bases, with 10 bases spanning the gap. The germline V gene has CDR1 SNHLY and CDR2 FYNNEI. The CDR3 is CASRRTENSPLHF. The CDR3 bases are TGTGCCAGCAGGAGGACAGAGAATTCACCCCTCCACTTT.

The chain joins TRBV5-1 to TRBJ2-7; TRBD2 is a possible D gene (6 bases). The CDR3 is 14 amino acids. The germline gives CDR1 SGHRS, CDR2 YFSETQ. V was clipped by 2 bases and J by 3 bases, with 12 bases between them. This CDR3 is CASSFQGGYYEQYF. The CDR3 DNA reads TGCGCCAGCAGCTTTCAGGGAGGCTACTACGAGCAGTACTTC.